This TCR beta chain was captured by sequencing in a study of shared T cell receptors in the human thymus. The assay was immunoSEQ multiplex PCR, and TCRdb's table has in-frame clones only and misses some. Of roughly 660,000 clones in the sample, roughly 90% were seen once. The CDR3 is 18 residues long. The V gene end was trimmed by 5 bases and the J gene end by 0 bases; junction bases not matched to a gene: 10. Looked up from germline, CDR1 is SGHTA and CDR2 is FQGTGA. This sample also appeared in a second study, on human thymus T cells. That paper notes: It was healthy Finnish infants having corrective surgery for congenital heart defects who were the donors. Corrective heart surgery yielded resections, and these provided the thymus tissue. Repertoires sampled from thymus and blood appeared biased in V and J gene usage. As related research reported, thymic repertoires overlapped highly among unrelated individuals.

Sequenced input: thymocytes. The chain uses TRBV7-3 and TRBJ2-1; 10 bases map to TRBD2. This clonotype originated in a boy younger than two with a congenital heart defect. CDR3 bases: TGTGCCAGCAGCAACCGGACTAGCGGTTTGAGCTCCTACAATGAGCAGTTCTTC. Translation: CASSNRTSGLSSYNEQFF.